This T cell receptor (beta chain) came from a study of T cells after yellow fever vaccination. This clonotype was observed a handful of times. Germline assignment: CDR1 SQVTM and CDR2 ANQGSEA. V gave up 4 bases and J gave up 10 bases, with 14 bases separating them. This CDR3 region has 13 residues. TCRdb re-derived calls from the 5' RACE reads in MiXCR, one entry per CDR3 protein. Found here are just under 600,000 distinct CDR3 sequences, about 13% of them singletons; the top ten hold roughly an eighth. The rearrangement links TRBV29-1 to TRBJ1-6; the D is unclear. This TCR was recovered from a man aged 25 to 40 who received the YFV17D yellow fever vaccine. Sequences were derived from PBMCs, sampled on the day of the yellow fever booster vaccination. The CDR3 region is CSVGESTGSPLHF. The CDR3 DNA is TGCAGCGTTGGGGAGTCGACGGGGTCACCCCTCCACTTT.